This T cell receptor (beta chain) was obtained from a study of regulatory T cells in long-lasting Graves disease. Study conclusions and caveats: Accuracy was possibly reduced by small sample size.

The TCR beta library used iRepertoire HTBI primers with Arm-PCR amplification of CDR3. MiXCR, run by TCRdb on the multiplex PCR reads, gives a single entry per CDR3 protein. The data hold some 300,000 distinct CDR3 sequences, with 20% to 25% observed a single time. A note on this clonotype: Its antigen is undetermined.

Time point meaning: persistent/refractory GD, antithyroid drugs over 5 years with positive TRAb. Researchers made the TCR library from RNA that was extracted from PBMCs. V lost 7 bases, J lost 2 bases, and 17 bases lay in between. The CDR3 contains 14 residues. Per germline, CDR1 SQVTM and CDR2 ANQGSEA. The rearrangement uses TRBV29-1 and TRBJ1-1, with D possibly TRBD1 on 6 matching bases. This sample comprised peripheral blood mononuclear cells (PBMCs), obtained when the disease was refractory, from a patient treated with antithyroid drugs. The TCR originated in a female donor with Graves disease. The CDR3 spells CSAAAGGRNTEAFF. In DNA form, the CDR3 reads TGCAGCGCCGCCGCGGGGGGGCGAAACACTGAAGCTTTCTTT.